This TCR beta chain was sequenced during a study of shared clonotypes between healthy human individuals (TCRdb year 2020). Background for the entire study: The cohort comprised a couple of women and a few men aged 18 to 49 years. For each donor, CD4 naive and CD4 memory were each given three plates, CD8 naive was given two plates, and CD8 memory was given one plate. To estimate repertoire size and how much clonotype sharing occurs between individuals, the study deeply sequenced the blood TCR repertoires of several healthy adults. Libraries were prepared and TCR repertoires were sequenced by different laboratories using diverse techniques, in order to increase sequencing depth and limit assay-specific biases. Per donor, leukapheresis produced somewhere between about 0.94 and 10 billion PBMCs. What the research found in general, with its limitations: Even with the large sequencing depth, rarefaction of the sorted-subset datasets indicated that sequencing was incomplete. The small number of donors limited the genetic and exposure-history diversity represented. Pairwise subsampling indicated that sequencing depth was expected to affect the degree of clonotype sharing among donors. Sampling was restricted to blood, and TCR repertoires in tissue are likely to differ from TCR repertoires in blood. Estimated clonotype richness was generally larger for naive than for memory subsets. Across a handful of donors, approximately 5% of naive CD4, 3% to 3.5% of naive CD8, under 2.5% of memory CD4, and roughly 0.4% of memory CD8 clonotypes were shared. Higher generation probabilities were observed for clonotypes shared by all four sorted-subset donors than for non-shared clonotypes.

Donors were healthy HIV-negative adults with no recently reported acute infections or vaccinations. Every donor was a Caucasian adult residing in Nashville, Tennessee, USA. CD4+ T cells were enriched through magnetic negative selection, after which naive cells were positively selected on CD45RA and the remaining negative fraction served as the memory subset. Blood was collected by leukapheresis, and PBMCs were isolated by Ficoll-Histopaque density gradient centrifugation and then cryopreserved in liquid nitrogen vapor phase. Analytical flow cytometry was used to check the purity and quantity of every magnetically sorted T cell population. Genomic DNA was isolated from each sorted fraction and quantified by UV absorbance on a Nanodrop 2000c. The germline V gene supplies CDR1 SGHVS and CDR2 FQNEAQ. Cut back by 4 bases and 3 bases, the V and J ends lie 15 bases apart. The CDR3 spans 16 residues, from the cysteine through the phenylalanine. The retained sequence is limited to the CDR3, 48 bases, with the frame set at the first base.

As for this clone: Its recognized antigen is unknown. No much larger clone is present one base from it, and per-base qualities are unavailable.

Using the deep immunoSEQ assay, multiplex PCR amplified TCR CDR3 regions from genomic DNA. Genomic DNA extracted from each cell subset was distributed evenly over all wells of several immunoSEQ 96-well plates, and each plate served as one replicate. For sorted subsets, around 200 ng genomic DNA, equal to about 30,000 T cell genomes, was loaded into each replicate PCR. Purified libraries were quantified with a Qubit 3.0 fluorometer, sized on a Bioanalyzer 2100, and re-quantified with the KAPA Library Quantification kit. Every immunoSEQ 96-well plate was sequenced on a separate single-read 150-cycle Illumina NextSeq 550 flow cell. The authors' pipeline ran thus. Because the immunoSEQ output included only junctional sequences and no quality scores, the filtering could not be the same as the filtering used for full-length reads. Sequences were annotated with PyIR, a Python wrapper for IgBLAST v1.9, and V/J genes and CDR3 were assigned using IMGT germline references. Any read was removed if the V/J assignment was weak (E-value above 1e-6), the CDR3 was missing, or the read contained stop codons, out-of-frame junctions, or ambiguous translated residues. V3J clonotypes were defined as sequences sharing the same inferred V gene, J gene, and CDR3 amino acid sequence. The percentage overlap between two repertoires was calculated by dividing the number of shared unique clonotypes by the size of the smaller repertoire. Repertoire richness was assessed with RTK rarefaction, the Chao1 estimator, and Recon v2.1 estimates of unobserved clonotypes. OLGA was used to compute generation probabilities for all TCRbeta clonotypes that the gDNA method yielded from a few donors. In TCRdb, the immuneACCESS table is reduced to in-frame sequences with V and J assigned. These tables do not hold every clone; where another copy was compared, an unresolved V gene accounts for under half, and the others remain unexplained. The DNA gave D and trimming, while V, J and clone size come from that table. The sample records 330,000 or so clones, around 67% of which are singletons. The ten largest make up about 9.3% of the sample.

The clonotype was recovered from a man between 25 and 39 years old in good health. The chain couples TRBV7-8 to TRBJ1-4; TRBD1 is a weak D gene call, 6 bases matching. The sample taken for sequencing was memory CD4+ T cells sorted from blood. The cell subset or site label of this sample denotes: CD45RA-negative fraction. The encoded CDR3 is CASSSRTGWANEKLFF. At the DNA level, the sequence is TGTGCCAGCAGCTCACGTACAGGGTGGGCTAATGAAAAACTGTTTTTT.